The source of this T cell receptor (beta chain) is a study of blood T cell repertoires in COVID-19. Seattle patients were enrolled while actively infected and followed longitudinally. There are 16 residues in the CDR3. Looked up from germline, CDR1 is SGHAT and CDR2 is FQNNGV. The junction had 11 bases not matched to a gene; V was cut back by 5 bases and J by 6 bases. TCRdb keeps only in-frame clones here, not all; method: immunoSEQ multiplex PCR. Among some 370,000 clones, 80% to 90% were seen once, and the ten largest hold about 10%. The sequencing input was peripheral blood. The sequence was obtained from a woman aged 25 to 45 with COVID-19, enrolled during active disease. The gene calls are TRBV11-2 and TRBJ2-1; 9 bases align to TRBD2. CDR3 in DNA: TGTGCCAGCAGCGTCCAAGGGACTAGCAGATCCAATGAGCAGTTCTTC. Translated, it gives CASSVQGTSRSNEQFF.